This T cell receptor beta chain was observed in a study of OX40 agonist ivuxolimab in advanced cancers. The junction had 7 bases not matched to a gene; V was cut back by 6 bases and J by 0 bases. The CDR3 spans 15 residues. Looked up from germline, CDR1 is SGHRS and CDR2 is YFSETQ. Prior autoimmune disease or systemic immunosuppression barred patients. Some clones are missing from TCRdb's copy, which holds only in-frame ones; the method was immunoSEQ multiplex PCR. This sample yields around 78,000 clones, of which roughly 80% are seen a single time; approximately 4.6% belongs to the top ten. This clonotype was obtained from an adult with an advanced solid tumor such as melanoma, head and neck, liver or kidney cancer. The chain links TRBV5-1 to TRBJ2-3; TRBD2 aligns across 7 bases. Sequencing was performed on CD4+ or CD8+ T cells sorted from blood, taken in a trial of the OX40 agonist ivuxolimab. CDR3 coding DNA: TGCGCCAGCACCCTGCTAGCGGAGAGCACAGATACGCAGTATTTT. Translation gives CASTLLAESTDTQYF.